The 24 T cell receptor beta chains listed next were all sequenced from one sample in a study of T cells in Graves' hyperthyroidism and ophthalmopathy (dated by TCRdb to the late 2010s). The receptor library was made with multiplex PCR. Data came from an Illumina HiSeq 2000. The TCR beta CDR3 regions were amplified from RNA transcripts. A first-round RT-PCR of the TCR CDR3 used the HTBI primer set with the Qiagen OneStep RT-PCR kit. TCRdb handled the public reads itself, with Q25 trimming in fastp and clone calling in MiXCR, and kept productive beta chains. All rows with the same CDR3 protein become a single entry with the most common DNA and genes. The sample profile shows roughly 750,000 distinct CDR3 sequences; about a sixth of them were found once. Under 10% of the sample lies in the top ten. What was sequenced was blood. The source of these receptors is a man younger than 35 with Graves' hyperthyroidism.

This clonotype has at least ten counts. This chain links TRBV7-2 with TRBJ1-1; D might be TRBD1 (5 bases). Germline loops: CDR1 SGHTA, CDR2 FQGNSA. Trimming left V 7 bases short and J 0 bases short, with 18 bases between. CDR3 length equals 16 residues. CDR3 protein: CASISPWGGMNTEAFF. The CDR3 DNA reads TGTGCCAGCATTTCGCCGTGGGGGGGAATGAACACTGAAGCTTTCTTT.

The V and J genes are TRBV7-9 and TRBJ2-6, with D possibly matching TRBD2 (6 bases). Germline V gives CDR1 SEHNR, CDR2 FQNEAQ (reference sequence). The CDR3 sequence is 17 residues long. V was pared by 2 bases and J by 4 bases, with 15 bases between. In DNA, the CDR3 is TGTGCCAGCAGCTTACCGGGACTCCCTTCCGGGGCCAACGTCCTGACTTTC. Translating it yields CASSLPGLPSGANVLTF.

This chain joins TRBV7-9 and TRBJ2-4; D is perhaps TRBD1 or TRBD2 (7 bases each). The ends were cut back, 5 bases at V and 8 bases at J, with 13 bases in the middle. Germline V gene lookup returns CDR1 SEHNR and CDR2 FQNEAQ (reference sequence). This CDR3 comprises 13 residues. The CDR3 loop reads CASSLQGRDIQYF. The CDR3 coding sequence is TGTGCCAGCAGCCTACAGGGGAGGGACATTCAGTACTTC.

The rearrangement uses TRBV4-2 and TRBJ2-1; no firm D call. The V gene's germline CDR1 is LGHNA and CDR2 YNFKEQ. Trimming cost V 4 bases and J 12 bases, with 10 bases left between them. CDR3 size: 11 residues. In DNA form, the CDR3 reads TGTGCCAGCAGCCCTGGAGTCTTGCAGTTCTTC. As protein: CASSPGVLQFF.

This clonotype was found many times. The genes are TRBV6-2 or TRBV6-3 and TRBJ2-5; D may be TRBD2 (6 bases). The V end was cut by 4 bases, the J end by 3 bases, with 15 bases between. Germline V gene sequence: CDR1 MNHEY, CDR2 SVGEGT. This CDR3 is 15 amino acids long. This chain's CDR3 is CASSSVRLGEETQYF. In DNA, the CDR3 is TGTGCCAGCAGTTCCGTGAGACTAGGGGAAGAGACCCAGTACTTC.

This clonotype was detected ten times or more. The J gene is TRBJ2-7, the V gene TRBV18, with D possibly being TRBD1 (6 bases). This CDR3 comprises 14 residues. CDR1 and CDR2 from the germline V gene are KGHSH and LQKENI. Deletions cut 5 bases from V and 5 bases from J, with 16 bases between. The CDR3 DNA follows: TGTGCCAGCTCAGTTACTACAGGGCTTAACGAGCAGTACTTC. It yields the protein CASSVTTGLNEQYF.

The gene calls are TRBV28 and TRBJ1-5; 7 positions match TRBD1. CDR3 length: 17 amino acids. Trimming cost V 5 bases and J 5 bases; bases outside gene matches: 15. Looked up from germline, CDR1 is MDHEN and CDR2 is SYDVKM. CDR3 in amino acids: CASSPPRGRGGDQPQHF. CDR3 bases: TGTGCCAGCAGTCCACCAAGGGGGCGAGGTGGGGATCAGCCCCAGCATTTT.

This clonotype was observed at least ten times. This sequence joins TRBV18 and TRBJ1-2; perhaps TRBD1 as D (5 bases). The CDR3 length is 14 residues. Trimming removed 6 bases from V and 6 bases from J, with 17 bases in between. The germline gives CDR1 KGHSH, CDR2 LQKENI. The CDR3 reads CASSPGTTHNGYTF. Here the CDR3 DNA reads TGTGCCAGCTCTCCCGGGACGACGCATAATGGCTACACCTTC. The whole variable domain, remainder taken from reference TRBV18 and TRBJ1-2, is NAGVMQNPRHLVRRRGQEARLRCSPMKGHSHVYWYRQLPEEGLKFMVYLQKENIIDESGMPKERFSAEFPKEGPSILRIQQVVRGDSAAYFCASSPGTTHNGYTFGSGTRLTVV.

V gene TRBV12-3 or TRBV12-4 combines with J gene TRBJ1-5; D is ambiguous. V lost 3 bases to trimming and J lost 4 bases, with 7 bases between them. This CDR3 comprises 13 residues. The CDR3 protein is CASSLDENQPQHF. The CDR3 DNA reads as TGTGCCAGCAGTTTGGATGAAAATCAGCCCCAGCATTTT.

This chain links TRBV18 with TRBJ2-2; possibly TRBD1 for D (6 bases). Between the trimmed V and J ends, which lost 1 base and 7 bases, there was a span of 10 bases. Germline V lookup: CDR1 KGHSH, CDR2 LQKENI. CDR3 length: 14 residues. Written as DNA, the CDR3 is TGTGCCAGCTCACCACGGCAGGGGATCGGGGAGCTGTTTTTT. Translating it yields CASSPRQGIGELFF.

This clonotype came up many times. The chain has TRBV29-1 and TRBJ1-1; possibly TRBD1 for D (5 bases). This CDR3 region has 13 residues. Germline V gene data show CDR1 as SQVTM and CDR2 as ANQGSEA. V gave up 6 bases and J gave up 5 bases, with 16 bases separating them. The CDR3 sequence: CSVKTQRGTEAFF. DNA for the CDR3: TGCAGCGTCAAAACCCAGCGGGGGACTGAAGCTTTCTTT.

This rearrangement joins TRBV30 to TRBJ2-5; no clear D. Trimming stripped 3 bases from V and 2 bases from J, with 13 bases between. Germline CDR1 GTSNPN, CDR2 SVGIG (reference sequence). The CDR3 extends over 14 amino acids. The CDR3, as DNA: TGTGCCTGGAGACCCCCGACGAGACAAGAGACCCAGTACTTC. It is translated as CAWRPPTRQETQYF.

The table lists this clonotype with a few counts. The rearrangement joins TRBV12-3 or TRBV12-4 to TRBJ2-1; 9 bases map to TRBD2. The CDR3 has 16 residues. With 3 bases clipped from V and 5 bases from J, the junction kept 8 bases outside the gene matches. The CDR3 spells CASSLTGTSRDNEQFF. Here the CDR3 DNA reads TGTGCCAGCAGTTTGACCGGGACTAGCCGTGACAATGAGCAGTTCTTC.

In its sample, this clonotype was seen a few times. The CDR3 sequence: CASSRTSGRSPGELFF. The DNA of the CDR3 is TGTGCCAGCAGTCGGACTAGCGGGAGGTCGCCCGGGGAGCTGTTTTTT. J is TRBJ2-2 and V is TRBV28; 14 bases line up with TRBD2. With 5 bases clipped from V and 6 bases from J, the junction kept 5 bases outside the gene matches. The V gene's germline CDR1 is MDHEN and CDR2 SYDVKM. This CDR3 contains 16 residues.

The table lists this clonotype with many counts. CDR3 sequence reads: CASSSLAGAIPLEQYF. The CDR3, as DNA: TGTGCCAGCAGTTCTCTAGCGGGAGCCATCCCCCTCGAGCAGTACTTC. The chain links TRBV12-3 or TRBV12-4 to TRBJ2-7; 10 nucleotides line up with TRBD2. This CDR3 is built from 16 residues. J gave up 6 bases and V 4 bases, and 12 bases lay outside the gene matches.

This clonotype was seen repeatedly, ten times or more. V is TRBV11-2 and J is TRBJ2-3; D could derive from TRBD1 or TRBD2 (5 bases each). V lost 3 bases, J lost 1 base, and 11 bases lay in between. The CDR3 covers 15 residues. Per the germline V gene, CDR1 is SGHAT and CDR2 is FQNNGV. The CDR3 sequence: CASSFGAYGTDTQYF. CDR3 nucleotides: TGTGCCAGCAGCTTCGGGGCTTATGGCACAGATACGCAGTATTTT.

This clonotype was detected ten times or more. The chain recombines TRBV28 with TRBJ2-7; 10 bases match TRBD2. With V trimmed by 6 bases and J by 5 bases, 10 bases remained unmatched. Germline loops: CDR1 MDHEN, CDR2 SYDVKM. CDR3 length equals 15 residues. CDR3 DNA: TGTGCCAGCAGCTCACTAGGGACTAGCGCCCACGAGCAGTACTTC. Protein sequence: CASSSLGTSAHEQYF.

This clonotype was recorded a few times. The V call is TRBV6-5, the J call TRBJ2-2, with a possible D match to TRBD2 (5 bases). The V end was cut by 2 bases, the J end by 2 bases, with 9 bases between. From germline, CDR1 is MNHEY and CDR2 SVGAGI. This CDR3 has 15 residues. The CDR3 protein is CASSYNGINTGELFF. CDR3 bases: TGTGCCAGCAGTTACAACGGGATTAACACCGGGGAGCTGTTTTTT.

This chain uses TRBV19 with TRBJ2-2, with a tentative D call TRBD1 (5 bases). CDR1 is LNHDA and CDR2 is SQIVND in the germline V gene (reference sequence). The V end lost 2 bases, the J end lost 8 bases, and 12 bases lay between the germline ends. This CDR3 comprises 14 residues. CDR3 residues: CASSISGNRGELFF. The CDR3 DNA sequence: TGTGCCAGTAGTATATCTGGGAACAGGGGGGAGCTGTTTTTT. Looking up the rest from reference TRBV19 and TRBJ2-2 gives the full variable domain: DGGITQSPKYLFRKEGQNVTLSCEQNLNHDAMYWYRQDPGQGLRLIYYSQIVNDFQKGDIAEGYSVSREKKESFPLTVTSAQKNPTAFYLCASSISGNRGELFFGEGSRLTVL.

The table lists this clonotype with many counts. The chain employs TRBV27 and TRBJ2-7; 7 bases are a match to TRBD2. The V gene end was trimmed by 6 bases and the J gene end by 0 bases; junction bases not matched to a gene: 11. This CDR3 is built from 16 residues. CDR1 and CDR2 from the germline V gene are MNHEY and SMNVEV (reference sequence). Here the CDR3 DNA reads TGTGCCAGCAGCTCGCTGGGGGGGAAGCGCTCCTACGAGCAGTACTTC. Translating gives CASSSLGGKRSYEQYF.

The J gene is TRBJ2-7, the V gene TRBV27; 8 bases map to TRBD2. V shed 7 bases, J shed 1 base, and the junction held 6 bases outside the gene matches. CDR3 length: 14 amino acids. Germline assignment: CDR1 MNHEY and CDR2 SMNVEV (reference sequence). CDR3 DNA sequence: TGTGCCAGCACCCCTCCGGGAGGGTCCTACGAGCAGTACTTC. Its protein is CASTPPGGSYEQYF.

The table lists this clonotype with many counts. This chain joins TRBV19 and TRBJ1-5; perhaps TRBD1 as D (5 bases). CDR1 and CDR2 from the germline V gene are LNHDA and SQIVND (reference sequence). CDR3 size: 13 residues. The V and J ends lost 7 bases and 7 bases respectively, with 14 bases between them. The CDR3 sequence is CASTLGVEQPQHF. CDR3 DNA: TGTGCCAGTACCCTGGGGGTGGAACAGCCCCAGCATTTT.

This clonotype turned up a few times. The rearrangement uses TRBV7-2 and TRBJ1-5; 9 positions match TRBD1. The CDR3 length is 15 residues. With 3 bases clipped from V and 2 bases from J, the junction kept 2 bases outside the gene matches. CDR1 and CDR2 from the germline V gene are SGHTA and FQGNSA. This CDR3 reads CASSFRTGGNQPQHF. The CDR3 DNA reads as TGTGCCAGCAGCTTTCGGACAGGGGGCAATCAGCCCCAGCATTTT.

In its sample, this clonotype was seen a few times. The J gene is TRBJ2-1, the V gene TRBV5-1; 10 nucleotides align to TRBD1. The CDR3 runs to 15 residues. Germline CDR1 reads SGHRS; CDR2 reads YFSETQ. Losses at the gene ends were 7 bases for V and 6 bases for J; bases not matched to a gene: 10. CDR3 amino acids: CASGDPGQGINEQFF. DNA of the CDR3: TGCGCCAGCGGGGACCCGGGACAGGGGATCAATGAGCAGTTCTTC.